This T cell receptor (beta chain) was retrieved from a study of cytomegalovirus exposure and HLA in healthy donors. PCR was performed using 60 Vbeta and 13 Jbeta primers. Data came from immunoSEQ multiplex PCR; TCRdb stores just in-frame clones and leaves some out. Among 110,000 to 150,000 clones, around 75% were seen once, and the ten largest hold 0.95% to 1.5%. Study-wide results and caveats: Sequencing likely generated an artifact that appeared as a cluster of highly shared sequence variants. In a later analysis, TCR association rates varied by HLA locus: DRB1 most, HLA-C fewest.

Points on this clone: As yet, its antigen is unknown.

Per germline, CDR1 MNHEY and CDR2 SVGAGI. V lost 0 bases and J 0 bases, leaving 12 bases between the germline ends. CDR3 size: 16 residues. The V gene is TRBV6-5, the J gene TRBJ2-7, with a possible D match to TRBD2 (5 bases). The specimen sequenced was PBMCs. This clonotype was obtained from a female donor in good health and CMV-seronegative. The CDR3 DNA reads TGTGCCAGCAGTTACTCGTTGCGGGCACGCTCCTACGAGCAGTACTTC. Translating it yields CASSYSLRARSYEQYF.